Sequencing of this T cell receptor beta chain was carried out in a study of blood T cell repertoires in COVID-19. Study information: Samples taken during acute and convalescent COVID-19 were collected in the United States, Italy and Spain.

V was pared by 3 bases and J by 7 bases, with 12 bases between. CDR3 size: 14 residues. Germline V lookup: CDR1 SGHTA, CDR2 FQGNSA. Per the original methods: For nucleated cells, counts were estimated from reference gene primer amplification. Some clones are missing from TCRdb's copy, which holds only in-frame ones; the method was immunoSEQ multiplex PCR. V, J and clone size were drawn from that table, and D and trimming were deduced from the DNA. The sample records a few hundred thousand clones, roughly four fifths being singletons. The age range of participants was about 18 to 90 years, with residence in around 22 US areas. Cohorts were determined from participant-reported clinical history.

This clonotype originated in a woman aged 45-65 years who had recovered from COVID-19. V gene TRBV7-2 combines with J gene TRBJ1-4; D is possibly TRBD1 (6 bases). Sequences were obtained from PBMCs or T cells enriched from blood (not recorded which). The CDR3 here is CASSFRGITEKLFF. Here the CDR3 DNA reads TGTGCCAGCAGCTTCAGGGGTATAACTGAAAAACTGTTTTTT.